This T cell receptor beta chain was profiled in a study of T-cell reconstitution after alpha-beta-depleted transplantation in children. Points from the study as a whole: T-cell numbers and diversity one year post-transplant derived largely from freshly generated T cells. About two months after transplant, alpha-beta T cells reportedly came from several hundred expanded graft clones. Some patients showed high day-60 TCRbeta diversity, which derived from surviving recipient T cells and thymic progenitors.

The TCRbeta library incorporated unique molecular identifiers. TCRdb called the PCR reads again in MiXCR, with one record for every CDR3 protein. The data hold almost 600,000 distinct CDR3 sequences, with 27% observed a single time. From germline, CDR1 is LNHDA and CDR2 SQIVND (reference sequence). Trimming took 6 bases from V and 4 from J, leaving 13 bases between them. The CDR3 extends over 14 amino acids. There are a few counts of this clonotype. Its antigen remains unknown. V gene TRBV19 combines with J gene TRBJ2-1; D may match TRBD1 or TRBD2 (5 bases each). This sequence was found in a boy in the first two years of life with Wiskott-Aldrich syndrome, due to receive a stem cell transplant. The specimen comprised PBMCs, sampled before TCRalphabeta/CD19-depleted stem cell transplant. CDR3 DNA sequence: TGTGCCAGTAGGCAAACTGGGGGTTACAATGAGCAGTTCTTC. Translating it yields CASRQTGGYNEQFF.